Described below is a single TCR beta chain sequence and its context. Its target is not known. The record originates from a study of graft-versus-host responses after intestinal transplantation. Study-wide results and caveats: The recipient marrow held GvH clones, and some of them showed up first in ileum or blood. Within allografts, high graft-versus-host to host-versus-graft clonal ratios were seen among patients with graft-donor T cell macrochimerism.

V was trimmed by 0 bases and J by 2 bases, leaving 11 bases between them. Germline V gene lookup returns CDR1 MNHEY and CDR2 SVGAGI. CDR3 length: 15 residues. The repertoire was sequenced with immunoSEQ multiplex PCR; TCRdb's copy has only in-frame clones and lacks some. The repertoire holds more than 65,000 clones, 90% seen once, with about 1.3% in the top ten. This receptor was identified in a human donor who received an intestinal transplant. This sample comprised unstimulated CD8+ T cells sorted from spleen or lymph node cells, obtained before intestinal transplant. The V and J genes are TRBV6-5 and TRBJ2-7; D may be TRBD1 (5 bases). Here the CDR3 DNA reads TGTGCCAGCAGTTACTCGGGTGACAGCCCCTACGAGCAGTACTTC. The encoded protein is CASSYSGDSPYEQYF.